The 15 T cell receptor beta chains listed next were all sequenced from one sample in a study of shared clonotypes between healthy human individuals. The data were produced by immunoSEQ multiplex PCR, yet TCRdb's version contains in-frame clones alone and is incomplete. The sample includes around 2.5 million clones, 93% seen only once; the top ten take 0.36%. Sequences were obtained from naive CD4+ T cells from PBMCs. Regarding subset: CD45RA+ positively selected. The receptors derive from a man aged 18 to 29 in good health. Some clones in this sample may be carry-over from other donors' samples.

The chain couples TRBV5-1 to TRBJ2-5, with 13 bases aligning to TRBD2. Germline-derived CDR1 and CDR2 are SGHRS and YFSETQ. The CDR3 runs 16 residues. V shed 2 bases and J 5 bases; nucleotides not matched to a gene: 6. CDR3 bases: TGCGCCAGCAGCTTAACTAGCGGGAGGGTCTGGGAGACCCAGTACTTC. Translating it yields CASSLTSGRVWETQYF.

The V and J genes are TRBV7-8 and TRBJ2-7, with no clear D. This CDR3 has 15 amino acids. The V and J ends lost 3 bases and 4 bases respectively, with 16 bases between them. Germline loops: CDR1 SGHVS, CDR2 FQNEAQ. The CDR3 protein is CASSLNRVLSYEQYF. As DNA, the CDR3 is TGTGCCAGCAGCTTGAACCGGGTCTTATCTTACGAGCAGTACTTC.

J is TRBJ2-7 and V is TRBV5-1; D remains ambiguous. Trimming took 0 bases from V and 3 from J, leaving 13 bases between them. Germline CDR1 is SGHRS and CDR2 is YFSETQ. This CDR3 is built from 15 residues. The CDR3 loop reads CASSLASGGDYEQYF. The CDR3 DNA is TGCGCCAGCAGCTTGGCCTCGGGCGGAGACTACGAGCAGTACTTC.

The V and J genes are TRBV7-6 and TRBJ2-5, with 8 bases fitting TRBD2. The CDR3 runs to 13 residues. From germline, CDR1 is SGHVS and CDR2 FNYEAQ. V lost 5 bases, J lost 4 bases, and 3 bases stayed unmatched. The DNA of the CDR3 is TGTGCCAGCAGCCAGCTAGCGGGAGAGACCCAGTACTTC. It yields the protein CASSQLAGETQYF.

This sequence joins TRBV9 and TRBJ2-3; possible D gene TRBD2, 6 bases. This CDR3 is built from 15 residues. Per germline, CDR1 SGDLS and CDR2 YYNGEE. Trimming removed 0 bases from V and 4 bases from J, with 12 bases in between. CDR3 residues: CASSVVGSGADTQYF. For the CDR3, the DNA is TGTGCCAGCAGCGTAGTCGGGAGTGGAGCAGATACGCAGTATTTT.

The V and J genes are TRBV18 and TRBJ1-3; D gene unclear. The CDR3 is 15 residues long. The V gene lost 3 bases and the J gene lost 0 bases, with 9 bases spanning the gap. Germline CDR1 and CDR2: KGHSH and LQKENI. CDR3 coding DNA: TGTGCCAGCTCACCCCAAGAGGGCTCTGGAAACACCATATATTTT. Protein sequence: CASSPQEGSGNTIYF. Using reference TRBV18 and TRBJ1-3 for the parts outside the CDR3, the full variable domain is NAGVMQNPRHLVRRRGQEARLRCSPMKGHSHVYWYRQLPEEGLKFMVYLQKENIIDESGMPKERFSAEFPKEGPSILRIQQVVRGDSAAYFCASSPQEGSGNTIYFGEGSWLTVV.

The chain joins TRBV9 to TRBJ2-3, with 7 bases matching TRBD2. The CDR3 is made up of 13 amino acids. Trimming at V came to 4 bases and at J to 10 bases, leaving 9 bases not matched to a gene. Per the germline V gene, CDR1 is SGDLS and CDR2 is YYNGEE. The DNA of the CDR3 is TGTGCCAGCAGCCTCTTAGAAGGACTAGCGCAGTATTTT. Protein sequence: CASSLLEGLAQYF.

The J gene is TRBJ2-1, the V gene TRBV7-2; 10 bases map to TRBD2. V was clipped by 1 base and J by 6 bases; unmatched bases: 12. The length of the CDR3 is 18 residues. Germline V gene data show CDR1 as SGHTA and CDR2 as FQGNSA. The CDR3 loop is CASSLEILAGVAFNEQFF. The CDR3 DNA is TGTGCCAGCAGCTTAGAAATTCTAGCGGGAGTAGCCTTCAATGAGCAGTTCTTC.

V gene TRBV11-2 combines with J gene TRBJ2-1; 12 bases are a match to TRBD2. Germline V CDR1 and CDR2: SGHAT, FQNNGV. V shed 3 bases, J shed 7 bases, and the junction held 4 bases outside the gene matches. This CDR3 has 15 amino acids. This CDR3 reads CASSLASGRANEQFF. The CDR3 DNA follows: TGTGCCAGCAGCTTGGCTAGCGGGAGGGCAAATGAGCAGTTCTTC.

The V gene is TRBV11-2, the J gene TRBJ2-1; D possibly uses TRBD1 or TRBD2 (5 bases each). Germline V gene data show CDR1 as SGHAT and CDR2 as FQNNGV. Trimming took off 1 base at V and 0 bases at J, with 19 bases between the two ends. This CDR3 comprises 19 residues. CDR3 nucleotides: TGTGCCAGCAGCTTAGGTCGTGGTGGGGACCGTGGCTCCTACAATGAGCAGTTCTTC. Protein product: CASSLGRGGDRGSYNEQFF.

The J gene is TRBJ2-3, the V gene TRBV4-3, with 12 bases that match TRBD2. This CDR3 has 18 amino acids. Trimming at V came to 4 bases and at J to 2 bases, leaving 10 bases not matched to a gene. Germline CDR1 is LGHNA and CDR2 is YSLEER. The CDR3 loop is CASSLGDWTSGDTDTQYF. In DNA form, the CDR3 reads TGCGCCAGCAGCCTCGGAGATTGGACTAGCGGGGACACAGATACGCAGTATTTT.

This CDR3 is CASSLTGSPREAFF. Written as DNA, the CDR3 is TGTGCCAGCAGCTTAACGGGGAGTCCGCGTGAAGCTTTCTTT. The genes are TRBV7-3 and TRBJ1-1; D ambiguous. The CDR3 is 14 amino acids. Germline assignment: CDR1 SGHTA and CDR2 FQGTGA. Trimming took 0 bases from V and 7 from J, leaving 12 bases between them.

This rearrangement joins TRBV28 to TRBJ1-5; possibly TRBD1 for D (5 bases). This CDR3 contains 13 residues. Germline CDR1 reads MDHEN; CDR2 reads SYDVKM. V lost 2 bases and J 6 bases, leaving 8 bases between the germline ends. CDR3 loop: CASSLGGIQPQHF. In DNA, the CDR3 is TGTGCCAGCAGTTTAGGGGGTATTCAGCCCCAGCATTTT. The variable domain in full, completed from reference TRBV28 and TRBJ1-5, reads DVKVTQSSRYLVKRTGEKVFLECVQDMDHENMFWYRQDPGLGLRLIYFSYDVKMKEKGDIPEGYSVSREKKERFSLILESASTNQTSMYLCASSLGGIQPQHFGDGTRLSIL.

This chain joins TRBV9 and TRBJ2-3; possible D gene TRBD1, 5 bases. The germline V gene has CDR1 SGDLS and CDR2 YYNGEE. Trimming removed 5 bases from V and 2 bases from J, with 9 bases in between. This CDR3 spans 13 amino acids. CDR3 in amino acids: CASRGRDTDTQYF. In nucleotides, the CDR3 is TGTGCCAGCAGGGGCAGGGACACAGATACGCAGTATTTT.

V gene TRBV29-1 combines with J gene TRBJ2-3; 8 nucleotides agree with TRBD1. With 1 base clipped from V and 4 bases from J, the junction kept 7 bases outside the gene matches. Germline CDR1 reads SQVTM; CDR2 reads ANQGSEA. This CDR3 spans 15 amino acids. The CDR3 nucleotides are TGCAGCGTTGAAGTGGACAGGGAAAGGGCAGATACGCAGTATTTT. This translates into CSVEVDRERADTQYF.